Below are 6 T cell receptor beta chains sequenced from a single sample in a study of shared clonotypes between healthy human individuals (dated by TCRdb to about 2020). The library was obtained by the immunoSEQ multiplex PCR assay. Not all clones reach the TCRdb copy of this immuneACCESS table, which keeps in-frame sequences only. Checked studies attribute under half of the gap to unresolved V genes and leave the rest unexplained. This sample holds roughly 1,000,000 clones; around 78% were observed only once. Roughly 0.62% of the sample belongs to the ten largest clones. Specimen: memory CD4+ T cells from PBMCs. Explained via the paper, the cell subset or site label denotes: CD45RA-negative fraction. The receptors stem from a man between 18 and 29 years old in good health. Some clones in this sample may be carry-over from other donors' samples.

This chain connects TRBV5-1 to TRBJ1-2; TRBD1 aligns across 8 bases. The V and J ends lost 0 bases and 3 bases, in that order; junction bases with no gene match: 4. The CDR3 consists of 15 residues. The germline V gene has CDR1 SGHRS and CDR2 YFSETQ. The CDR3 sequence is CASSLVQGVDYGYTF. The CDR3 DNA reads as TGCGCCAGCAGCTTGGTACAGGGGGTAGACTATGGCTACACCTTC. The whole variable domain, filled in from reference TRBV5-1 and TRBJ1-2, reads KAGVTQTPRYLIKTRGQQVTLSCSPISGHRSVSWYQQTPGQGLQFLFEYFSETQRNKGNFPGRFSGRQFSNSRSEMNVSTLELGDSALYLCASSLVQGVDYGYTFGSGTRLTVV.

The V and J genes are TRBV6-6 and TRBJ1-3; D remains unclear. The CDR3 is 14 residues long. Trimming took off 10 bases at V and 0 bases at J, with 13 bases between the two ends. From germline, CDR1 is MNHNY and CDR2 SVGAGI (reference sequence). The CDR3 DNA is TGTGCCACCTTGGGCCGGGACTCTGGAAACACCATATATTTT. Translating gives CATLGRDSGNTIYF.

Notes on this clone: This specimen includes other DNA sequences encoding the same CDR3. This chain connects TRBV28 to TRBJ2-7, with 9 bases lining up with TRBD1. The CDR3 runs 13 residues. The ends lost 7 bases at V and 1 base at J; junction bases unmatched: 2. Germline V lookup: CDR1 MDHEN, CDR2 SYDVKM. In DNA form, the CDR3 reads TGTGCCAGCAAGACAGGGGGTTCCTACGAGCAGTACTTC. Translating gives CASKTGGSYEQYF.

The V call is TRBV13, the J call TRBJ2-6; 8 nucleotides line up with TRBD1. This CDR3 contains 19 residues. Germline-derived CDR1 and CDR2 are PRHDT and FYEKMQ (reference sequence). Trimming cost V 1 base and J 0 bases; bases outside gene matches: 8. CDR3 sequence (DNA): TGTGCCAGCAGCTTAGTGATTGGACAGGGATACTCTGGGGCCAACGTCCTGACTTTC. The encoded protein is CASSLVIGQGYSGANVLTF.

V is TRBV4-2 and J is TRBJ1-2; D unclear. Trimming removed 1 base at V and 7 bases at J, with 19 bases between. This CDR3 region has 16 residues. Germline CDR1 reads LGHNA; CDR2 reads YNFKEQ. The CDR3 here is CASSQAIGPGSGGYTF. DNA for the CDR3: TGTGCCAGCAGCCAAGCCATTGGGCCCGGATCTGGTGGCTACACCTTC.

CDR3 region: CASSSGYGQFF. CDR3 in DNA: TGTGCCAGCAGCTCTGGTTACGGGCAGTTCTTC. V gene TRBV6-5 combines with J gene TRBJ2-1; no clear D gene. Trimming cost V 6 bases and J 12 bases, with 12 bases left between them. The CDR3 runs 11 residues. In germline, CDR1 is MNHEY, CDR2 SVGAGI.